This is a list of T cell receptor beta chains from one sample in a study of T cell responses to AZD1222 COVID-19 vaccine. Sequenced by immunoSEQ multiplex PCR; TCRdb stores in-frame clones only, minus some. The data contain 150,000 or so clones, roughly nine tenths of them seen just once; the ten biggest clones take up approximately 17%. Sequenced here: peripheral blood, sampled on day 0 of AZD1222 vaccination. Source of these receptors: an adult in good health. Each CDR3 is given with its conserved first and last residue. A D gene is named only where the DNA matches it firmly. Only some rows state a clone size, as once, few, many or a class for expanded clones.

TRBJ1-1	.	TRBV6-5	.	TGTGCCAGCAGTTATACCTCCGGGGGGAACACTGAAGCTTTCTTT	CASSYTSGGNTEAFF
TRBJ1-1	.	TRBV7-9	.	TGTGCCAGCACCCACAAGGGACTCATGAACACTGAAGCTTTCTTT	CASTHKGLMNTEAFF
TRBJ1-1	.	TRBV11-2	once	TGTGCCAGCAGCCTCACTACCCTCAGACAGCTGATGAACACTGAAGCTTTCTTT	CASSLTTLRQLMNTEAFF
TRBJ1-4	.	TRBV5-4	.	TGTGCCAGCAGCCCGGGGGTAGGGCGCGGGGAAAAACTGTTTTTT	CASSPGVGRGEKLFF
TRBJ2-3	.	TRBV20-1	.	TGCAGTGCTGCACCCACTGGTACGCAGTATTTT	CSAAPTGTQYF
TRBJ1-5	TRBD1	TRBV12-5	.	TGTGCTAGTGGTTTCATGGACAGGGGGCGGCAGCCCCAGCATTTT	CASGFMDRGRQPQHF
TRBJ1-1	.	TRBV30	.	TGTGCCTGGAGTGTAAGGCTAAGTCGAGCTTTCTTT	CAWSVRLSRAFF
TRBJ2-1	TRBD1	TRBV15	once	TGTGCCACCAGCAGAGCTGGACAGGGGGCTAATGAGCAGTTCTTC	CATSRAGQGANEQFF
TRBJ1-1	.	TRBV11-2	.	TGTGCCAGCAGTAACCGCCCCAAAACTGAAGCTTTCTTT	CASSNRPKTEAFF
TRBJ1-5	.	TRBV27	.	TGTGCCAGCAGTTTCGGGACGGGAAATCAGCCCCAGCATTTT	CASSFGTGNQPQHF
TRBJ1-4	.	TRBV28	few	TGTGCCAGCAGTGAACACGGACAAGATGAAAAACTGTTTTTT	CASSEHGQDEKLFF
TRBJ2-3	.	TRBV6-2/TRBV6-3	.	TGTGCCAGCAGTAAGATGGGGACCCTCACAGATACGCAGTATTTT	CASSKMGTLTDTQYF
TRBJ2-1	TRBD2	TRBV6-2/TRBV6-3	.	TGTGCCAGCAGCCCACTAGCGGGGGGGTACAATGAGCAGTTCTTC	CASSPLAGGYNEQFF
TRBJ1-3	TRBD1	TRBV11-2	.	TGTGCCAGCAGCCCCCGGGGACAGGGGAGAGGGCACACCATATATTTT	CASSPRGQGRGHTIYF
TRBJ2-3	TRBD1	TRBV12-3/TRBV12-4	.	TGTGCCAGCAGACAACCGGGACAGGGTACGCAGTATTTT	CASRQPGQGTQYF
TRBJ1-3	.	TRBV3-1/TRBV3-2	.	TGTGCCAGCACCCCGACACACTCTGGAAACACCATATATTTT	CASTPTHSGNTIYF
TRBJ1-1	.	TRBV5-5	.	TGTGCCAGCAGCTTGGGGGCCGGTTTAGGCCTCCGGGCTGAAGCTTTCTTT	CASSLGAGLGLRAEAFF
TRBJ2-1	.	TRBV9	.	TGTGCCAGCAGCCTTACCGACCTTAGCTCCTACAATGAGCAGTTCTTC	CASSLTDLSSYNEQFF
TRBJ1-3	TRBD1	TRBV9	.	TGTGCCAGCAGCCCTAAGGACAGGGGAAACACCATATATTTT	CASSPKDRGNTIYF
TRBJ1-2	TRBD1	TRBV28	.	TGTGCCAGCAGTCTAACCGGGACAGGGGAGTATCGTGGCTACACCTTC	CASSLTGTGEYRGYTF